A single sample gave rise to the 7 T cell receptor beta chains below, sequenced in a study of CD8 T cells in Susac syndrome. The RNA, roughly 0.45 to 1 ug, was put through reverse transcription using random hexamers. TCRdb itself ran the immunoSEQ multiplex PCR reads through MiXCR, one entry per CDR3 protein. The sample lists 150,000 to 200,000 distinct CDR3 sequences, around nine tenths occurring once. The sample comprised CD4+ T cells from PBMCs. The source is a human donor with Susac syndrome.

This chain uses TRBV20-1 with TRBJ1-1; tentatively, D is TRBD1 (6 bases). V was shortened by 4 bases and J by 5 bases, with 14 bases between the two germline ends. CDR1 DFQATT and CDR2 SNEGSKA come from the germline V gene (reference sequence). The length of the CDR3 is 13 residues. The CDR3: CSAIKQGRTEAFF. The CDR3, as DNA: TGCAGTGCTATCAAACAGGGCAGGACTGAAGCTTTCTTT.

This chain links TRBV28 with TRBJ1-5; 8 bases map to TRBD1. Germline loops: CDR1 MDHEN, CDR2 SYDVKM. The V segment lost 3 bases and the J segment 2 bases; nucleotides outside the gene matches: 3. The length of the CDR3 is 15 residues. The CDR3 loop is CASSLLTGGNQPQHF. The CDR3 nucleotides are TGTGCCAGCAGTTTGCTGACAGGGGGCAATCAGCCCCAGCATTTT.

The chain recombines TRBV20-1 with TRBJ1-2; D is ambiguous. CDR1 and CDR2 (germline): DFQATT, SNEGSKA (reference sequence). The CDR3 loop spans 13 amino acids. Trimming left V 3 bases short and J 0 bases short, with 8 bases between. DNA of the CDR3: TGCAGTGCTAGTCACGGAACTAACTATGGCTACACCTTC. Amino acid sequence: CSASHGTNYGYTF.

In its sample, this clonotype was seen once. The chain joins TRBV20-1 to TRBJ2-1; 11 bases are a match to TRBD1. This CDR3 is built from 15 residues. CDR1 is DFQATT and CDR2 is SNEGSKA in the germline V gene (reference sequence). Trimming took 1 base from V and 7 from J; bases not matched to a gene: 6. CDR3 bases: TGCAGTGCTAGAGGGCAGGACAGGGGGCGGAATGAGCAGTTCTTC. It codes for CSARGQDRGRNEQFF.

A single count supports this clonotype. The V and J genes are TRBV20-1 and TRBJ1-3; D gene unclear. The CDR3 spans 15 residues. Trimming pared 0 bases from V and 1 base from J, leaving 10 bases between. Germline CDR1 is DFQATT and CDR2 is SNEGSKA (reference sequence). The CDR3 DNA follows: TGCAGTGCTAGAGACGTCAGCCTTTCTGGAAACACCATATATTTT. The encoded protein is CSARDVSLSGNTIYF.

This chain uses TRBV10-3 with TRBJ2-1; D is unresolved. Between the trimmed V and J ends, which lost 0 bases and 9 bases, there was a span of 9 bases. The length of the CDR3 is 13 residues. CDR1 is ENHRY, CDR2 SYGVKD, per germline. For the CDR3, the DNA is TGTGCCATCAGTGAGTCAGGGTTGGGTGAGCAGTTCTTC. Protein sequence: CAISESGLGEQFF.

This chain uses TRBV6-2 or TRBV6-3 with TRBJ1-5; D is perhaps TRBD1 (6 bases). The CDR3 totals 13 residues. V dropped 2 bases and J dropped 5 bases, with 7 bases sitting between them. Germline values: CDR1 MNHEY, CDR2 SVGEGT. CDR3 DNA sequence: TGTGCCAGCAGTTACACAGGGTATCAGCCCCAGCATTTT. Residues: CASSYTGYQPQHF.